This T cell receptor (beta chain) was sequenced during a study of T cells in Graves' hyperthyroidism and ophthalmopathy. The CDR3 length is 13 residues. Germline CDR1 DFQATT, CDR2 SNEGSKA (reference sequence). Details on this clonotype: A read error may account for a junction end that differs from germline.

What was amplified from RNA transcripts were TCR beta CDR3 regions. HTBI primers drove first-round RT-PCR of the TCR CDR3. TCRdb recomputed calls from the multiplex PCR reads with MiXCR, one row per CDR3 protein. Among some 510,000 distinct CDR3 sequences, less than 25% were seen once, and the ten largest hold about 30%. Sequencing input: blood. The sequence derives from a man aged 18 to 30 with Graves' hyperthyroidism. V is TRBV20-1 and J is TRBJ1-1; D remains ambiguous. The CDR3 is CSARGRKNTEAFF. The DNA for the CDR3 is TGCAGTGCCAGAGGACGGAAGAACACTGAAGCTTTCTTT.